Detailed here is one T cell receptor beta chain. Trimming removed 4 bases from V and 6 bases from J; junction bases left unmatched: 7. The CDR3 runs 14 residues. CDR1 SNHLY and CDR2 FYNNEI come from the germline V gene. The table came from immunoSEQ multiplex PCR; TCRdb's copy has only in-frame clones and leaves some out. The sample comprises some 240,000 clones, more than 75% of which are singletons, and 1.2% rests with the top ten. The sample belongs to a study of cytomegalovirus exposure and HLA in healthy donors. The sample comprised PBMCs. This chain connects TRBV2 to TRBJ1-1, with 8 positions matching TRBD1. This sequence originates from a woman aged 25-40 years in good health and CMV-seropositive. The CDR3 DNA reads as TGTGCCAGCAGTGGGACAGGGATGGTCCCTGAAGCTTTCTTT. Encoded protein: CASSGTGMVPEAFF.